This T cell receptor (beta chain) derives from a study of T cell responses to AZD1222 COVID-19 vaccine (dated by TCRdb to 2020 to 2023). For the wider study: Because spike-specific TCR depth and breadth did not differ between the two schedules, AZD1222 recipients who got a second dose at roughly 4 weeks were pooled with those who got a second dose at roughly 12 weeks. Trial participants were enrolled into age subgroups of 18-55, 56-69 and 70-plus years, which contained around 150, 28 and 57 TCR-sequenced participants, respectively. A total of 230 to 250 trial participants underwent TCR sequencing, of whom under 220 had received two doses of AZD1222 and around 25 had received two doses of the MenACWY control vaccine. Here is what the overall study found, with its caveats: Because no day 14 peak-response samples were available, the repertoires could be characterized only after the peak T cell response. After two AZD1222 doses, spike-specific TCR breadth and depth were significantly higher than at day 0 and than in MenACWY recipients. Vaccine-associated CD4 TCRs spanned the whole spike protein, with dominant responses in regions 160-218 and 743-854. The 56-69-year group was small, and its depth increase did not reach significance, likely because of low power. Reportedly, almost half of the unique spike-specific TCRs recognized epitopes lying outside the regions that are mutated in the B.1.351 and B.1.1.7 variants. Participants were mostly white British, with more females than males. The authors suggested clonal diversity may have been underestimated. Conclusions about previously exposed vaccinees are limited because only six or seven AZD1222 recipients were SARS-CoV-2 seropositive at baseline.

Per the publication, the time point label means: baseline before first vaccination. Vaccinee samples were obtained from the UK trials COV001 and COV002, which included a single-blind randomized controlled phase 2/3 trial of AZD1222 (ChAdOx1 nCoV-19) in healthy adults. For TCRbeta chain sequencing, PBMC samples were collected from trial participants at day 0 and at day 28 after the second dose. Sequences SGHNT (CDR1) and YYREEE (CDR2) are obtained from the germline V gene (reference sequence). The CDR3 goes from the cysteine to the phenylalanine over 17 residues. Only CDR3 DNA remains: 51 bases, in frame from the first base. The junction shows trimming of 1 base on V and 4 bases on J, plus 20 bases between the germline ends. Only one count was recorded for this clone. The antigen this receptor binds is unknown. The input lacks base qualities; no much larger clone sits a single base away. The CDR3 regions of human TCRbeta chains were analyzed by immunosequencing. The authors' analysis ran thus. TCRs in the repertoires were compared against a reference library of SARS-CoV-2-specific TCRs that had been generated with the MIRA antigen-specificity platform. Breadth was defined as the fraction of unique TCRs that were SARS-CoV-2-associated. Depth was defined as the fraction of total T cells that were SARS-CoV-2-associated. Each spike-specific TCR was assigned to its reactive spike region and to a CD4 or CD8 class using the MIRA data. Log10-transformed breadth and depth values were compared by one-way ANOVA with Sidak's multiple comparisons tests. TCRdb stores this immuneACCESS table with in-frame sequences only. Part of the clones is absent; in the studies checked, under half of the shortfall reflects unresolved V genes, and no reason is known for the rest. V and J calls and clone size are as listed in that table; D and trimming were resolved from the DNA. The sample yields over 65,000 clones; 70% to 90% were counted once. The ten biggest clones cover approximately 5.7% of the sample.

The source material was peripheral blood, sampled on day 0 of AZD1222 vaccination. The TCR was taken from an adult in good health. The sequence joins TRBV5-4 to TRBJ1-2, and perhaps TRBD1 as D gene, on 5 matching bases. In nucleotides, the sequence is TGTGCCAGCAGCTTGTATCTAGGGACTCCGGAGGGCTATGGCTACACCTTC. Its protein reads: CASSLYLGTPEGYGYTF.